This T cell receptor (beta chain) was retrieved from a study of T cell changes during pregnancy in multiple sclerosis. The CDR3 has 13 amino acids. Germline V gene sequence: CDR1 SGHNT, CDR2 YENEEA. The V end lost 5 bases, the J end lost 2 bases, and 9 bases lay between the germline ends. Produced via immunoSEQ multiplex PCR; TCRdb's table is partial and in-frame only. In the table there are 95,000 to 110,000 clones, approximately 90% of which are singletons. This sample comprised peripheral blood, obtained in the third trimester of pregnancy. The chain uses TRBV11-3 and TRBJ1-1, with D possibly TRBD1 on 5 matching bases. The TCR comes from a female donor in good health, enrolled as a control in a pregnancy study. Written as DNA, the CDR3 is TGTGCCAGCAGCATGGGGGGAAACACTGAAGCTTTCTTT. Protein: CASSMGGNTEAFF.